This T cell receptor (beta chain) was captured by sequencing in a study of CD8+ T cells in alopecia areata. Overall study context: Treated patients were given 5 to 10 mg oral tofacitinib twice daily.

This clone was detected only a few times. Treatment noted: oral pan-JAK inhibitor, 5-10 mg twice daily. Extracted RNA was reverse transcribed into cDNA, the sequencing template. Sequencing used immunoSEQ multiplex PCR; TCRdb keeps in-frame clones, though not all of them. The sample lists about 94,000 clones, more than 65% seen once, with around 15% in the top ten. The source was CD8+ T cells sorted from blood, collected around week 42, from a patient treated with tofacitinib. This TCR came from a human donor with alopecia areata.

CDR3 in DNA: TGTGCCAGCAGCCGCACTCCCGGTGGGTCGGACACTGAAGCTTTCTTT. It translates to CASSRTPGGSDTEAFF. V and J are TRBV7-2 and TRBJ1-1; the D is unclear. This CDR3 contains 16 residues. CDR1 SGHTA and CDR2 FQGNSA come from the germline V gene. V lost 5 bases to trimming and J lost 3 bases, with 19 bases between them.